Below, 4 T cell receptor beta chains from the same sample are listed, as sequenced in a study of shared clonotypes between healthy human individuals. Profiled with immunoSEQ multiplex PCR; TCRdb holds only in-frame clones, not every one. The sample shows about 2.4 million clones, approximately 92% of them seen only once. Sequencing was carried out using naive CD4+ T cells sorted from blood. Subset noted: CD45RA+ positively selected. The receptors shown here come from a man between 18 and 35 years old in good health.

This clone was detected only a few times. This sequence joins TRBV6-1 and TRBJ1-5, with D unresolved. Germline lookup yields CDR1 MNHNS and CDR2 SASEGT. The CDR3 loop spans 16 amino acids. The ends were cut back, 6 bases at V and 4 bases at J, with 19 bases in the middle. The CDR3 protein is CASSEFGRQPNQPQHF. As DNA, the CDR3 is TGTGCCAGCAGCGAATTCGGGAGGCAGCCTAATCAGCCCCAGCATTTT.

The chain employs TRBV29-1 and TRBJ1-2; a possible D gene is TRBD1 (6 bases). Trimming took off 5 bases at V and 5 bases at J, with 15 bases between the two ends. This CDR3 is built from 13 residues. Looked up from germline, CDR1 is SQVTM and CDR2 is ANQGSEA. CDR3 loop: CSVSGVLRYGYTF. In DNA, the CDR3 is TGCAGCGTTTCAGGGGTATTGCGGTATGGCTACACCTTC.

Comments on this clone: The identical CDR3 is also encoded by other nucleotide sequences in the sample. This chain joins TRBV6-5 and TRBJ2-7; 13 bases line up with TRBD2. Germline V gives CDR1 MNHEY, CDR2 SVGAGI. The J segment lost 3 bases and the V segment lost 4 bases, leaving 6 bases of the junction unmatched. The CDR3 contains 16 residues. The CDR3 region is CASSSGLAGVSYEQYF. The DNA for the CDR3 is TGTGCCAGCAGTTCTGGACTAGCGGGAGTTAGCTACGAGCAGTACTTC.

The V and J genes are TRBV5-1 and TRBJ1-1; D is ambiguous. Trimming took 0 bases from V and 1 from J, leaving 10 bases between them. CDR1 SGHRS and CDR2 YFSETQ come from the germline V gene. This CDR3 spans 15 amino acids. DNA for the CDR3: TGCGCCAGCAGCTTGGGCCACAGCCCGAACACTGAAGCTTTCTTT. Encoded protein: CASSLGHSPNTEAFF.